What follows are 29 T cell receptor beta chains derived from one specimen sequenced in a study of early T cells in non-severe SARS-CoV-2 infection (dated by TCRdb to 2020 to 2022). The library came from 5' RACE. Instrument on record: NextSeq 500. Using fastp at Q25 and MiXCR, TCRdb reprocessed the public reads and kept productive beta chains. One record per CDR3 amino acid sequence lists the most common genes and DNA. This sample is represented by some 63,000 distinct CDR3 sequences; 10% to 15% of them were singletons. Around 4.7% of the sample is in the top ten clones. The sample comprised whole blood. These receptors were collected from an adult who was a healthcare worker with PCR-confirmed SARS-CoV-2 infection or an uninfected control (not recorded which).

The genes are TRBV3-1 and TRBJ2-7; D possibly corresponds to TRBD2 (7 bases). Trimming removed 1 base at V and 1 base at J, with 20 bases between. Germline CDR1 is LGHDT and CDR2 is YNNKEL (reference sequence). The CDR3 is 18 residues long. The CDR3 sequence is CASSQGPPGGGNSYEQYF. In DNA, the CDR3 is TGTGCCAGCAGCCAAGGCCCCCCTGGGGGGGGCAATTCCTACGAGCAGTACTTC.

This clonotype was seen more than once but under ten times. The V gene is TRBV20-1, the J gene TRBJ1-3; possibly TRBD1 for D (5 bases). The CDR3 extends over 14 amino acids. With 5 bases removed from V and 8 bases from J, the gap between germline ends came to 19 bases. CDR1 DFQATT and CDR2 SNEGSKA come from the germline V gene (reference sequence). CDR3 in amino acids: CSAGARSDRDTIYF. CDR3 nucleotide sequence: TGCAGTGCTGGGGCCAGGTCCGATAGGGACACCATATATTTT.

This clonotype occurred a few times. The chain uses TRBV6-5 and TRBJ1-2; the match to TRBD1 covers 7 bases. The CDR3 has 16 amino acids. The J segment lost 0 bases and the V segment lost 5 bases, leaving 9 bases of the junction unmatched. Germline V gives CDR1 MNHEY, CDR2 SVGAGI. CDR3: CASSPGMGTANYGYTF. In DNA form, the CDR3 reads TGTGCCAGCAGTCCTGGAATGGGGACAGCTAACTATGGCTACACCTTC.

This clonotype was counted a few times. The V call is TRBV28, the J call TRBJ2-2; D gene uncertain. Germline V gene data show CDR1 as MDHEN and CDR2 as SYDVKM. Trimming took off 7 bases at V and 4 bases at J, with 16 bases between the two ends. CDR3 length: 15 amino acids. The CDR3 DNA sequence: TGTGCCAGCAAACTGGGATTATCCGGCACCGGGGAGCTGTTTTTT. Translation: CASKLGLSGTGELFF.

This clonotype turned up a few times. The chain uses TRBV9 and TRBJ2-7; TRBD2 aligns across 8 bases. Germline assignment: CDR1 SGDLS and CDR2 YYNGEE. The V and J ends lost 2 bases and 2 bases, in that order; junction bases with no gene match: 3. The CDR3 runs to 14 residues. CDR3 bases: TGTGCCAGCAGCGTTTCAGCGGGGGCCTACGAGCAGTACTTC. Translation: CASSVSAGAYEQYF.

The table lists this clonotype with many counts. The chain employs TRBV7-2 and TRBJ1-2; 8 nucleotides align to TRBD1. The CDR3 contains 14 residues. V trimming: 5 bases; J trimming: 3 bases; junction bases outside the gene matches: 5. The V gene's germline CDR1 is SGHTA and CDR2 FQGNSA. In DNA, the CDR3 is TGTGCCAGCAGCCCGGACAGGGTTGACTATGGCTACACCTTC. It specifies CASSPDRVDYGYTF.

This clonotype has just a few counts. This chain links TRBV6-5 with TRBJ2-1; the D gene is possibly TRBD1 (6 bases). This CDR3 spans 15 amino acids. The ends were cut back, 7 bases at V and 6 bases at J, with 19 bases in the middle. From germline, CDR1 is MNHEY and CDR2 SVGAGI. The CDR3 nucleotides are TGTGCCAGCACCAGGGGCAGGAGAGGGGGCAATGAGCAGTTCTTC. Its protein is CASTRGRRGGNEQFF.

This clonotype was counted ten times or more. The chain employs TRBV7-6 and TRBJ2-5, with TRBD1 as a possible D gene (5 bases). V gave up 0 bases and J gave up 4 bases, with 12 bases separating them. Germline assignment: CDR1 SGHVS and CDR2 FNYEAQ. This CDR3 has 15 amino acids. The CDR3 DNA reads as TGTGCCAGCAGCTTAGCGCAGGGTTCCGGAGAGACCCAGTACTTC. Translating gives CASSLAQGSGETQYF.

This clonotype showed up many times. The rearrangement links TRBV20-1 to TRBJ2-3; no firm D call. V was pared by 0 bases and J by 4 bases, with 17 bases between. The CDR3 has 16 amino acids. CDR1 and CDR2 (germline): DFQATT, SNEGSKA (reference sequence). This CDR3 is CSARDLAVAIADTQYF. DNA for the CDR3: TGCAGTGCTAGAGATTTGGCGGTAGCTATAGCAGATACGCAGTATTTT.

CDR3 residues: CASRGQGAAYEQYF. In nucleotides, the CDR3 is TGTGCCAGCAGGGGACAGGGGGCTGCCTACGAGCAGTACTTC. The V call is TRBV2, the J call TRBJ2-7; 12 nucleotides agree with TRBD1. The CDR3 has 14 residues. Germline CDR1 SNHLY, CDR2 FYNNEI. J gave up 2 bases and V 6 bases, and 2 bases lay outside the gene matches.

This chain uses TRBV7-9 with TRBJ2-1, with 7 bases aligning to TRBD1. The ends lost 5 bases at V and 5 bases at J; junction bases unmatched: 6. This CDR3 region has 14 residues. Germline V gene lookup returns CDR1 SEHNR and CDR2 FQNEAQ (reference sequence). The CDR3 DNA follows: TGTGCCAGCAGCCGCCGGGACAGAAACAATGAGCAGTTCTTC. This gives the protein CASSRRDRNNEQFF.

This clonotype occurred a few times. The chain is built from TRBV18 and TRBJ1-2, with 9 bases lining up with TRBD1. The CDR3 is 16 amino acids. Per germline, CDR1 KGHSH and CDR2 LQKENI. The junction had 6 bases not matched to a gene; V was cut back by 4 bases and J by 0 bases. In DNA, the CDR3 is TGTGCCAGCTCACTGGGGACAGGGACGGCTAACTATGGCTACACCTTC. As protein: CASSLGTGTANYGYTF.

This clonotype was counted ten times or more. The rearrangement uses TRBV12-2 and TRBJ1-6. TRBV12-2 is tagged as a pseudogene. The CDR3 totals 15 residues. The CDR3: CASRLAGRPRSPLHF. DNA for the CDR3: TGTGCAAGTCGCTTAGCTGGGAGACCTCGTTCACCCCTCCACTTT.

This clonotype has a count of ten or more. V usage is TRBV7-2 and J usage is TRBJ2-7, with D perhaps matching TRBD1 (5 bases). V was pared by 5 bases and J by 4 bases, with 18 bases between. The CDR3 extends over 15 amino acids. In germline, CDR1 is SGHTA, CDR2 FQGNSA. As DNA, the CDR3 is TGTGCCAGCAGCCTCGGAACAGGATTCCCTTACGAGCAGTACTTC. Its protein is CASSLGTGFPYEQYF. Supplemented by reference TRBV7-2 and TRBJ2-7, the full variable domain reads GAGVSQSPSNKVTEKGKDVELRCDPISGHTALYWYRQSLGQGLEFLIYFQGNSAPDKSGLPSDRFSAERTGGSVSTLTIQRTQQEDSAVYLCASSLGTGFPYEQYFGPGTRLTVT.

This clonotype has a count of ten or more. This chain joins TRBV12-3 or TRBV12-4 and TRBJ2-2; 7 bases line up with TRBD1. CDR3 length: 11 amino acids. V shed 8 bases, J shed 6 bases, and the junction held 0 bases outside the gene matches. In nucleotides, the CDR3 is TGTGCCAGCCAGGGGGCCGGGGAGCTGTTTTTT. Protein product: CASQGAGELFF.

This clonotype was seen only a few times. The CDR3 nucleotides read TGCAGCGTTGAAGGTACAGGGTACAGAGACTACGAGCAGTACTTC. Translating gives CSVEGTGYRDYEQYF. The chain recombines TRBV29-1 with TRBJ2-7; D perhaps matches TRBD1 (6 bases). The germline gives CDR1 SQVTM, CDR2 ANQGSEA. V dropped 1 base and J dropped 3 bases, with 16 bases sitting between them. This CDR3 comprises 15 residues.

This clonotype occurred a few times. J is TRBJ1-1 and V is TRBV6-6, with 7 bases aligning to TRBD1. The CDR3 consists of 11 residues. With 7 bases clipped from V and 8 bases from J, the junction kept 4 bases outside the gene matches. Germline V gene sequence: CDR1 MNHNY, CDR2 SVGAGI (reference sequence). CDR3 region: CASTVTGEAFF. The CDR3, as DNA: TGTGCCAGCACGGTGACAGGGGAAGCTTTCTTT.

This clonotype was counted at least ten times. The chain links TRBV7-8 to TRBJ1-6, with 7 bases that match TRBD1. The ends lost 2 bases at V and 3 bases at J; junction bases unmatched: 1. The CDR3 covers 15 residues. The germline V gene has CDR1 SGHVS and CDR2 FQNEAQ. CDR3 DNA: TGTGCCAGCAGCTTACAGGGGGACTATAATTCACCCCTCCACTTT. This gives the protein CASSLQGDYNSPLHF. Drawing the rest from reference TRBV7-8 and TRBJ1-6, the complete variable domain is GAGVSQSPRYKVAKRGQDVALRCDPISGHVSLFWYQQALGQGPEFLTYFQNEAQLDKSGLPSDRFFAERPEGSVSTLKIQRTQQEDSAVYLCASSLQGDYNSPLHFGNGTRLTVT.

The gene calls are TRBV7-2 and TRBJ2-1, with a weak D call TRBD1 (6 bases). V was shortened by 0 bases and J by 0 bases, with 12 bases between the two germline ends. The germline CDR1 and CDR2 sequences are SGHTA and FQGNSA. The CDR3 loop spans 17 amino acids. The CDR3 DNA is TGTGCCAGCAGCTTAGCGCAAGGCAGGGGCTCCTACAATGAGCAGTTCTTC. Amino acid sequence: CASSLAQGRGSYNEQFF.

This clonotype has more than one count but fewer than ten. This chain connects TRBV4-1 to TRBJ2-3, with D tentatively TRBD2 (7 bases). V was shortened by 1 base and J by 1 base, with 18 bases between the two germline ends. Germline CDR1 and CDR2: MGHRA and YSYEKL. The CDR3 is 18 residues long. The CDR3 sequence: CASSQAAAGAIGTDTQYF. DNA of the CDR3: TGCGCCAGCAGCCAAGCGGCCGCGGGGGCCATCGGCACAGATACGCAGTATTTT.

The gene calls are TRBV7-2 and TRBJ2-7; 12 nucleotides line up with TRBD2. Germline V lookup: CDR1 SGHTA, CDR2 FQGNSA. V dropped 4 bases and J dropped 4; count of bases not matched to a gene: 11. The CDR3 consists of 17 residues. The chain's CDR3 is CASSSRALTSGGYEQYF. CDR3 nucleotide sequence: TGTGCCAGCAGCTCGAGGGCCCTGACTAGCGGGGGATACGAGCAGTACTTC.

This chain uses TRBV5-1 with TRBJ1-2, with D perhaps TRBD1 (5 bases). The CDR3 is made up of 13 amino acids. From germline, CDR1 is SGHRS and CDR2 YFSETQ. V was shortened by 0 bases and J by 6 bases, with 9 bases between the two germline ends. CDR3 amino acids: CASSLEGKHGYTF. In nucleotides, the CDR3 is TGCGCCAGCAGCTTGGAGGGGAAACATGGCTACACCTTC.

There are many counts of this clonotype. This chain connects TRBV7-6 to TRBJ2-7, with D perhaps being TRBD1 or TRBD2 (5 bases each). Trimming shortened V by 1 base and J by 3 bases, and 10 bases separated the two germline ends. This CDR3 region has 14 residues. Germline lookup yields CDR1 SGHVS and CDR2 FNYEAQ. In DNA form, the CDR3 reads TGTGCCAGCAGCTTAGTGAAGGGGAGCTACGAGCAGTACTTC. This encodes CASSLVKGSYEQYF.

In this sample, this clonotype turned up a few times. V usage is TRBV7-9 and J usage is TRBJ2-7, with D hard to call. This CDR3 has 12 residues. CDR1 SEHNR and CDR2 FQNEAQ come from the germline V gene (reference sequence). Trimming cost V 3 bases and J 3 bases, with 6 bases left between them. CDR3 DNA: TGTGCCAGCAGCTTTGACGTCTACGAGCAGTACTTC. Its translation is CASSFDVYEQYF.

The chain links TRBV6-5 to TRBJ1-5; D is perhaps TRBD1 (5 bases). V shed 1 base and J shed 1 base, with 8 bases lying between them. CDR1 and CDR2 (germline): MNHEY, SVGAGI. The CDR3 sequence is 15 residues long. The CDR3 loop reads CASSYLAGSNQPQHF. The CDR3, as DNA: TGTGCCAGCAGTTACTTGGCAGGGAGCAATCAGCCCCAGCATTTT.

This clonotype appeared many times. This chain links TRBV27 with TRBJ2-2; TRBD2 agrees at 8 bases. The CDR3 loop spans 16 amino acids. J lost 3 bases, V lost 7 bases, and 10 bases had no gene match. The germline V gene encodes CDR1 MNHEY and CDR2 SMNVEV (reference sequence). CDR3 in amino acids: CASTLQGGGYTGELFF. CDR3 in DNA: TGTGCCAGCACTCTCCAGGGCGGGGGGTACACCGGGGAGCTGTTTTTT.

The sample holds many counts of this clonotype. The chain joins TRBV5-8 to TRBJ2-3, with TRBD2 matching over 7 bases. Trimming took 0 bases from V and 3 from J; bases not matched to a gene: 4. This CDR3 is built from 15 residues. From germline, CDR1 is SGHTS and CDR2 YDEGEE. The CDR3 sequence: CASSLGEGRTDTQYF. CDR3 nucleotides: TGTGCCAGCAGCTTGGGGGAGGGGAGGACAGATACGCAGTATTTT.

This clonotype was detected many times. The chain has TRBV20-1 and TRBJ1-1, with D perhaps matching TRBD1 (6 bases). The V gene's germline CDR1 is DFQATT and CDR2 SNEGSKA (reference sequence). This CDR3 is 21 amino acids long. The V and J ends lost 3 bases and 0 bases respectively, with 32 bases between them. The DNA for the CDR3 is TGCAGTGCTAGGTCCCCCCCCATGGTCTGGGGGGCGGGTACCATGAACACTGAAGCTTTCTTT. Protein: CSARSPPMVWGAGTMNTEAFF.

Ten or more counts support this clonotype. V gene TRBV7-6 combines with J gene TRBJ1-1; TRBD1 aligns across 7 bases. Looked up from germline, CDR1 is SGHVS and CDR2 is FNYEAQ. This CDR3 comprises 16 residues. The V and J ends lost 5 bases and 4 bases, in that order; junction bases with no gene match: 13. CDR3 residues: CASSLGGAAGGTEAFF. The CDR3, as DNA: TGTGCCAGCAGCCTAGGTGGGGCGGCAGGGGGCACTGAAGCTTTCTTT.